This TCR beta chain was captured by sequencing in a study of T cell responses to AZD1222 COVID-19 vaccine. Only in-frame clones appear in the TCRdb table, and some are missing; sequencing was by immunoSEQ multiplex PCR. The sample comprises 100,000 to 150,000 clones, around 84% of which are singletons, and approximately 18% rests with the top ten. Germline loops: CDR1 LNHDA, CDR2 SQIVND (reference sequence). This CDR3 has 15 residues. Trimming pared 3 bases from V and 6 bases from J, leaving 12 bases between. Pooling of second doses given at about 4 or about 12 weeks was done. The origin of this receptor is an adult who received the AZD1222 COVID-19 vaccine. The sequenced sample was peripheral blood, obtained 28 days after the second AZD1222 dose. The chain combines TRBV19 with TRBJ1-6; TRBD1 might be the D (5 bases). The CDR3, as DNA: TGTGCCAGTAGTATCACCAGGGACTTTAATTCACCCCTCCACTTT. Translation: CASSITRDFNSPLHF.